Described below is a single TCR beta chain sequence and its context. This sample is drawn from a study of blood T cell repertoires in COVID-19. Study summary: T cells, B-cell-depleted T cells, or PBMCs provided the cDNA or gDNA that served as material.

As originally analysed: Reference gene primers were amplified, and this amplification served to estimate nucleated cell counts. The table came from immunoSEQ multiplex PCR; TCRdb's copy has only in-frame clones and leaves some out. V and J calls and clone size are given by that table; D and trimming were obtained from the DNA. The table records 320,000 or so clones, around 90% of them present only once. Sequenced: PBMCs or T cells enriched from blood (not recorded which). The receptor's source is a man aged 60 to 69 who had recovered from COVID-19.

For the CDR3, the DNA is TGTGCCAGCAGTTACGTTCGGGGTGAAAAACTGTTTTTT. This codes for CASSYVRGEKLFF. The genes are TRBV6-2 or TRBV6-3 and TRBJ1-4; D gene uncertain. Trimming took off 2 bases at V and 7 bases at J, with 8 bases between the two ends. CDR3 size: 13 residues. Germline CDR1 MNHEY, CDR2 SVGEGT.